Below are 25 T cell receptor beta chains sequenced from a single sample in a study of blood T cell repertoires in COVID-19. Assay: immunoSEQ multiplex PCR; the TCRdb copy retains only in-frame clones and omits some. Here the sample spans roughly 200,000 clones, 89% being singletons. The sequencing input was PBMCs or T cells enriched from blood (not recorded which). These receptors were obtained from a woman between 35 and 50 years old with acute COVID-19.

This clone was seen once. V and J are TRBV12-3 or TRBV12-4 and TRBJ2-4; TRBD1 agrees at 10 bases. This CDR3 comprises 13 residues. J was trimmed by 5 bases and V by 6 bases; bases with no gene match: 1. CDR3 protein: CASRGQGQNIQYF. Here the CDR3 DNA reads TGTGCCAGCAGGGGACAGGGGCAAAACATTCAGTACTTC.

The chain uses TRBV7-3 and TRBJ2-3; 7 nucleotides match TRBD2. Germline V gives CDR1 SGHTA, CDR2 FQGTGA. The CDR3 runs to 15 residues. J was trimmed by 9 bases and V by 2 bases; bases with no gene match: 11. The CDR3 loop reads CASSLSGTTVMTQYF. CDR3 coding DNA: TGTGCCAGCAGCTTATCCGGGACTACCGTAATGACGCAGTATTTT.

This sequence joins TRBV18 and TRBJ2-4; possible D gene TRBD2, 6 bases. This CDR3 has 16 residues. Trimming shortened V by 0 bases and J by 6 bases, and 15 bases separated the two germline ends. Germline CDR1 KGHSH, CDR2 LQKENI. CDR3 coding DNA: TGTGCCAGCTCACCACCGTTGCGGGGCGATTTAAACATTCAGTACTTC. Its protein product is CASSPPLRGDLNIQYF.

This chain uses TRBV5-4 with TRBJ1-2, with 8 bases that match TRBD1. The CDR3 is made up of 13 amino acids. V trimming: 0 bases; J trimming: 8 bases; junction bases outside the gene matches: 3. CDR1 is SGHNT and CDR2 is YYREEE in the germline V gene (reference sequence). The CDR3 loop reads CASSLEQGGGYTF. The CDR3 coding sequence is TGTGCCAGCAGCTTGGAACAGGGGGGAGGCTACACCTTC.

This clone appeared a few times. This rearrangement joins TRBV5-1 to TRBJ2-7, with D possibly TRBD2 on 5 matching bases. V lost 3 bases to trimming and J lost 0 bases, with 7 bases between them. CDR1 SGHRS and CDR2 YFSETQ come from the germline V gene. This CDR3 is built from 13 residues. CDR3 sequence reads: CASSWTGSYEQYF. CDR3 coding DNA: TGCGCCAGCAGCTGGACTGGCTCCTACGAGCAGTACTTC.

The V and J genes are TRBV30 and TRBJ1-2; 7 nucleotides line up with TRBD1. CDR1 and CDR2 (germline): GTSNPN, SVGIG (reference sequence). Trimming removed 5 bases from V and 8 bases from J; junction bases left unmatched: 11. This CDR3 has 13 residues. The CDR3 DNA reads as TGTGCCTGGCTCACAGGGGTTTTTGGGGGCTACACCTTC. Translating gives CAWLTGVFGGYTF.

J is TRBJ2-5 and V is TRBV18; D uncertain. Per germline, CDR1 KGHSH and CDR2 LQKENI. The CDR3 length is 12 residues. V lost 3 bases and J lost 4, with 6 bases in between. The CDR3 region has the DNA TGTGCCAGCTCACCTTCTTTAGAGACCCAGTACTTC. Protein product: CASSPSLETQYF.

The chain uses TRBV27 and TRBJ2-3; TRBD2 matches 10 bases. The CDR3 spans 17 residues. The V gene's germline CDR1 is MNHEY and CDR2 SMNVEV (reference sequence). Unmatched junction bases numbered 13, after V lost 7 bases and J lost 3 bases. The CDR3 sequence is CASKYGTSAQGTDTQYF. In DNA, the CDR3 is TGTGCCAGCAAATATGGGACTAGCGCACAAGGGACAGATACGCAGTATTTT.

This clone has a handful of counts. This chain links TRBV19 with TRBJ1-5; 9 bases map to TRBD1. Unmatched junction bases numbered 1, after V lost 4 bases and J lost 3 bases. Germline V gene lookup returns CDR1 LNHDA and CDR2 SQIVND (reference sequence). The CDR3 runs 14 residues. The CDR3 is CASSKQGANQPQHF. CDR3 nucleotides: TGTGCCAGTAGTAAACAGGGGGCCAATCAGCCCCAGCATTTT.

The rearrangement links TRBV3-1 (or the pseudogene TRBV3-2) to TRBJ1-1; possibly TRBD1 for D (5 bases). The V gene lost 4 bases and the J gene lost 5 bases, with 20 bases spanning the gap. The CDR3 is 16 amino acids. The V gene's germline CDR1 is LGHDT and CDR2 YNNKEL (reference sequence). The CDR3 DNA reads as TGTGCCAGCAGCCGCGGGGGGGGTACGACTATAACTGAAGCTTTCTTT. Protein: CASSRGGGTTITEAFF.

The rearrangement links TRBV7-9 to TRBJ2-7; 9 bases are a match to TRBD2. Germline values: CDR1 SEHNR, CDR2 FQNEAQ (reference sequence). The length of the CDR3 is 16 residues. J was trimmed by 3 bases and V by 5 bases; bases with no gene match: 11. Here the CDR3 reads CASSASGLADGYEQYF. As DNA, the CDR3 is TGTGCCAGCAGCGCATCGGGACTAGCCGATGGCTACGAGCAGTACTTC.

The V and J genes are TRBV5-6 and TRBJ1-1; no clear D gene. Germline V gives CDR1 SGHDT, CDR2 YYEEEE. The CDR3 has 11 amino acids. The V end was cut by 2 bases, the J end by 4 bases, with 3 bases between. In DNA, the CDR3 is TGTGCCAGCAGCTTCGGCACTGAAGCTTTCTTT. Its protein is CASSFGTEAFF.

The chain has TRBV5-1 and TRBJ2-3; D is perhaps TRBD2 (6 bases). The germline CDR1 and CDR2 sequences are SGHRS and YFSETQ. The CDR3 extends over 15 amino acids. V was cut by 2 bases and J by 3 bases, with 13 bases left in between. The CDR3 DNA reads as TGCGCCAGCAGCTTTGGGGGGAGGATGACAGATACGCAGTATTTT. Residues: CASSFGGRMTDTQYF.

The chain is built from TRBV19 and TRBJ2-7, with TRBD1 as a possible D gene (5 bases). V lost 4 bases and J 0 bases, leaving 10 bases between the germline ends. This CDR3 comprises 14 residues. Germline assignment: CDR1 LNHDA and CDR2 SQIVND (reference sequence). CDR3: CASSTLDNSYEQYF. The CDR3 DNA follows: TGTGCCAGTAGTACCTTGGACAACTCCTACGAGCAGTACTTC.

The chain has TRBV5-5 and TRBJ2-1, with 7 bases identical to TRBD1. V shed 0 bases and J 10 bases; nucleotides not matched to a gene: 4. The CDR3 extends over 13 amino acids. Germline-derived CDR1 and CDR2 are SGHKS and YYEKEE (reference sequence). Here the CDR3 DNA reads TGTGCCAGCAGCTTGGGCAAACAGGGGGAGCAGTTCTTC. This gives the protein CASSLGKQGEQFF.

The genes are TRBV7-6 and TRBJ2-7; 7 bases align to TRBD1. Germline CDR1 reads SGHVS; CDR2 reads FNYEAQ. Trimming took 4 bases from V and 1 from J; bases not matched to a gene: 7. The length of the CDR3 is 15 residues. The DNA for the CDR3 is TGTGCCAGCAGCTCGACCTCAGGGGGTTCCTACGAGCAGTACTTC. As protein: CASSSTSGGSYEQYF. The whole variable domain, remainder taken from reference TRBV7-6 and TRBJ2-7, is GAGVSQSPRYKVTKRGQDVALRCDPISGHVSLYWYRQALGQGPEFLTYFNYEAQQDKSGLPNDRFSAERPEGSISTLTIQRTEQRDSAMYRCASSSTSGGSYEQYFGPGTRLTVT.

The sample holds a few counts of this clone. The chain carries TRBV3-1 (or the pseudogene TRBV3-2) and TRBJ2-3; 8 bases fit TRBD1. CDR1 LGHDT and CDR2 YNNKEL come from the germline V gene (reference sequence). V lost 1 base and J lost 1; bases outside the gene matches: 4. The CDR3 runs to 16 residues. The CDR3 region is CASSQVVGQGTDTQYF. For the CDR3, the DNA is TGTGCCAGCAGCCAAGTCGTGGGACAGGGCACAGATACGCAGTATTTT.

In its sample, this clone ranks as medium-sized. The gene calls are TRBV7-8 and TRBJ2-4, with 9 bases that match TRBD2. Germline CDR1 reads SGHVS; CDR2 reads FQNEAQ. V gave up 0 bases and J gave up 6 bases; unmatched junction bases: 12. This CDR3 has 18 residues. CDR3 amino acids: CASSLASVTSGGRNIQYF. The CDR3 region has the DNA TGTGCCAGCAGCTTAGCTAGTGTGACTAGCGGAGGGAGAAACATTCAGTACTTC.

The chain employs TRBV4-1 and TRBJ2-5; no definite D call. Germline V gives CDR1 MGHRA, CDR2 YSYEKL. This CDR3 contains 15 residues. The ends were cut back, 1 base at V and 0 bases at J, with 9 bases in the middle. The CDR3 here is CASSQVRGYQETQYF. The CDR3 DNA sequence: TGCGCCAGCAGCCAAGTTCGCGGCTACCAAGAGACCCAGTACTTC.

The chain carries TRBV2 and TRBJ1-2, with D possibly matching TRBD1 (5 bases). Germline V CDR1 and CDR2: SNHLY, FYNNEI. The CDR3 is 13 residues long. The ends were cut back, 6 bases at V and 8 bases at J, with 16 bases in the middle. Here the CDR3 DNA reads TGTGCCAGCAGCCCGGGACCGGGAGACGGCTACACCTTC. It codes for CASSPGPGDGYTF.

This clone was recorded once. The rearrangement uses TRBV19 and TRBJ2-5; a weak D match, TRBD1 (6 bases). The CDR3 runs to 13 residues. Trimming pared 4 bases from V and 3 bases from J, leaving 9 bases between. Germline V CDR1 and CDR2: LNHDA, SQIVND (reference sequence). CDR3 nucleotide sequence: TGTGCCAGTAGTAACAGGGCCAAAGAGACCCAGTACTTC. It codes for CASSNRAKETQYF. The full variable domain, in which reference TRBV19 and TRBJ2-5 provide the parts outside the CDR3, is DGGITQSPKYLFRKEGQNVTLSCEQNLNHDAMYWYRQDPGQGLRLIYYSQIVNDFQKGDIAEGYSVSREKKESFPLTVTSAQKNPTAFYLCASSNRAKETQYFGPGTRLLVL.

This clone has a single count. The chain combines TRBV5-1 with TRBJ1-1, with 8 bases fitting TRBD1. J gave up 1 base and V 2 bases, and 4 bases lay outside the gene matches. This CDR3 comprises 15 residues. Germline assignment: CDR1 SGHRS and CDR2 YFSETQ. The CDR3 region has the DNA TGCGCCAGCAGCTTTTCCGGGACAGGGAACACTGAAGCTTTCTTT. Translation gives CASSFSGTGNTEAFF.

This chain connects TRBV7-8 to TRBJ1-5, with D uncertain. Trimming took 0 bases from V and 5 from J, leaving 11 bases between them. The germline CDR1 and CDR2 sequences are SGHVS and FQNEAQ. This CDR3 comprises 15 residues. CDR3 protein: CASSLAGSTYQPQHF. The CDR3 DNA reads TGTGCCAGCAGCTTAGCCGGGAGTACCTATCAGCCCCAGCATTTT.

The chain links TRBV11-2 to TRBJ2-2, with 8 bases fitting TRBD2. There are 17 residues in the CDR3. Losses at the gene ends were 1 base for V and 6 bases for J; bases not matched to a gene: 10. Germline lookup yields CDR1 SGHAT and CDR2 FQNNGV. CDR3 sequence reads: CASSLAGSGGYAGELFF. CDR3 in DNA: TGTGCCAGCAGCTTAGCGGGAAGCGGGGGTTACGCCGGGGAGCTGTTTTTT. Full variable domain (rest looked up from reference TRBV11-2 and TRBJ2-2): EAGVAQSPRYKIIEKRQSVAFWCNPISGHATLYWYQQILGQGPKLLIQFQNNGVVDDSQLPKDRFSAERLKGVDSTLKIQPAKLEDSAVYLCASSLAGSGGYAGELFFGEGSRLTVL.

The chain joins TRBV28 to TRBJ2-7; a possible D gene is TRBD1 (5 bases). The CDR3 loop spans 15 amino acids. Germline loops: CDR1 MDHEN, CDR2 SYDVKM. Deletions cut 6 bases from V and 2 bases from J, with 17 bases between. This CDR3 reads CASSTSPVTAYEQYF. CDR3 in DNA: TGTGCCAGCAGCACATCTCCCGTGACAGCCTACGAGCAGTACTTC. The full variable domain, in which reference TRBV28 and TRBJ2-7 provide the parts outside the CDR3, is DVKVTQSSRYLVKRTGEKVFLECVQDMDHENMFWYRQDPGLGLRLIYFSYDVKMKEKGDIPEGYSVSREKKERFSLILESASTNQTSMYLCASSTSPVTAYEQYFGPGTRLTVT.